The rows below give T cell receptor beta chains drawn from one sample of a study of cytomegalovirus exposure and HLA in healthy donors. Generated by immunoSEQ multiplex PCR, the TCRdb table keeps only in-frame clones and is missing some. Altogether a few hundred thousand clones are present, approximately 86% being singletons, with the ten largest covering roughly 0.88%. The sequenced sample consisted of PBMCs. The origin of the receptors is a man under 40 in good health and CMV-seronegative. CDR3s include the opening cysteine and the closing phenylalanine or tryptophan. Some rows mark clone size as missing; the rest say once, few, many or name a class of expanded clone.

V gene	J gene	clone size	CDR3 protein
TRBV7-9	TRBJ2-1	-	CASSYWASGEYNEQFF
TRBV7-9	TRBJ2-7	-	CASSPSGGVFYEQYF
TRBV5-4	TRBJ1-6	-	CASSSTGDSPLHF
TRBV7-6	TRBJ1-1	-	CASSLVAGGGTEAFF
TRBV2	TRBJ2-5	-	CASSENRQETQYF
TRBV4-1	TRBJ2-7	-	CASSPSTGITYEQYF
TRBV6-1	TRBJ1-4	-	CASSNRGTNEKLFF
TRBV5-1	TRBJ1-1	-	CASSIRTGGPKNTEAFF
TRBV7-6	TRBJ2-1	-	CASSLSGGGPLYNEQFF
TRBV7-9	TRBJ2-7	-	CASSPRVLQDYEQYF
TRBV21-1	TRBJ1-5	-	CASSPPRGSNQPQHF
TRBV19	TRBJ2-3	once	CASRAGGLLQYF
TRBV19	TRBJ2-3	-	CASSIGGRRGDDTQYF
TRBV6-1	TRBJ2-7	-	CASSEGGPSYEQYF
TRBV10-3	TRBJ2-3	-	CAISDYRGVAGRTDTQYF
TRBV27	TRBJ1-2	-	CASSLTINYGYTF
TRBV2	TRBJ1-6	-	CASSLTPGQINSPLHF
TRBV5-1	TRBJ2-1	-	CASSLSKSSYNEQFF
TRBV7-9	TRBJ2-7	-	CASSLVLAGIYEQYF
TRBV2	TRBJ2-7	-	CASSRDISLNEQYF
TRBV5-4	TRBJ2-1	-	CASSLAERRGGNNEQFF
TRBV6-5	TRBJ1-6	-	CASSTVGTGNSPLHF
TRBV9	TRBJ2-7	-	CAGPGGGAYEQYF
TRBV4-2	TRBJ2-3	-	CASSPTSVADTQYF
TRBV2	TRBJ1-1	-	CASSVTSGGTEAFF
TRBV2	TRBJ1-5	once	CASRMGQAKNQPQHF
TRBV18	TRBJ1-5	-	CASSPRGSNQPQHF
TRBV7-9	TRBJ1-2	-	CASSLVATAYGYTF
TRBV11-2	TRBJ2-7	-	CASSLDLASGGYEQYF
TRBV4-2	TRBJ1-2	-	CASGRKAGSNYGYTF
TRBV19	TRBJ1-5	-	CASSTGHGGNQPQHF
TRBV5-1	TRBJ2-3	-	CASSLADRAGPDTQYF
TRBV19	TRBJ2-7	-	CASSGLAGSYEQYF
TRBV6-1	TRBJ1-1	-	CASQGGRDAFF
TRBV2	TRBJ2-7	-	CASTLDRAIGEQYF
TRBV7-8	TRBJ2-1	once	CASMRTSGGNAQQNEQFF
TRBV14	TRBJ2-7	-	CASSQDSLNVGYF
TRBV6-5	TRBJ1-6	-	CASSSSDSVPPLHF
TRBV11-2	TRBJ2-3	-	CASSRLSGDTDTQYF
TRBV4-1	TRBJ1-5	-	CASSQDGTGAGQPQHF
TRBV7-9	TRBJ2-6	-	CASSNPPGGAGANVLTF